Presented here are 5 T cell receptor beta chains from one specimen sequenced in a study of blood T cells in healthy people across ages. Combining a sample-barcoded 5' primer with a J-beta primer mix, a second PCR ran for roughly 7 to 11 cycles. TCRdb called the 5' RACE reads again in MiXCR, with one record for every CDR3 protein. Of about 1.5 million distinct CDR3 sequences in the sample, 40% to 50% were seen once. Material for sequencing was blood. The source is a woman between 18 and 29 years old in good health.

This sequence joins TRBV3-1 and TRBJ2-7; the D gene could be TRBD1 or TRBD2 (6 bases each). TRBJ2-5 explains the end of the DNA better; the J call may be wrong. CDR1 is LGHDT and CDR2 is YNNKEL in the germline V gene (reference sequence). The CDR3 totals 16 residues. CDR3 DNA: TGTGCCAGCAGCCAAGATTGGGGGGCACCATCAAAGACCCAGTACTTC. It translates to CASSQDWGAPSKTQYF.

The rearrangement joins TRBV2 to TRBJ1-2, with D unclear. Trimming cost V 2 bases and J 7 bases, with 11 bases left between them. The CDR3 has 13 amino acids. Looked up from germline, CDR1 is SNHLY and CDR2 is FYNNEI. CDR3 amino acids: CASSEFSEPGYTF. The CDR3 region has the DNA TGTGCCAGCAGTGAATTCTCGGAACCTGGCTACACCTTC.

The chain joins TRBV3-1 to TRBJ2-1; weak D call: TRBD2 (5 bases). The J call could be wrong; TRBJ2-7 is a better fit for the DNA end. This CDR3 is 15 amino acids long. The germline gives CDR1 LGHDT, CDR2 YNNKEL (reference sequence). The CDR3 spells CASSQEGAYYNEQYF. CDR3 nucleotide sequence: TGTGCCAGCAGCCAAGAGGGAGCATACTACAATGAGCAGTACTTC.

This clonotype appeared a single time. This chain links TRBV2 with TRBJ1-2; 9 bases map to TRBD1. Germline V gene lookup returns CDR1 SNHLY and CDR2 FYNNEI. The CDR3 has 14 residues. With 7 bases clipped from V and 4 bases from J, the junction kept 7 bases outside the gene matches. The chain's CDR3 is CASNEDRGGYGYTF. The CDR3 DNA reads as TGTGCCAGCAACGAGGACAGGGGAGGCTATGGCTACACCTTC.

Points on this clonotype: A read error may produce the germline difference seen at one junction end. This chain's CDR3 is CASSVGRQRTDAQYF. For the CDR3, the DNA is TGTGCCAGCAGTGTAGGAAGGCAGAGAACAGATGCGCAGTATTTT. The chain recombines TRBV12-3 or TRBV12-4 with TRBJ2-3; D gene unclear. The CDR3 is 15 residues long.